The entry below gives a single T cell receptor beta chain sequence along with its context. These data originate in a study of blood T cell repertoires in COVID-19. Study background: COVID-19 samples from acute and convalescent phases originated in the United States, Italy and Spain.

Using immunoSEQ multiplex PCR, the repertoire was profiled, and TCRdb retains in-frame clones only, with some absent. The sample lists roughly 67,000 clones, about 80% occurring once. The sequencing input was peripheral blood. The receptor was derived from a woman aged 60-70 years with acute or convalescent COVID-19.

The CDR3 loop reads CASSFAARVGQPQHF. The CDR3 DNA is TGTGCCAGCAGCTTTGCAGCCAGGGTCGGTCAGCCCCAGCATTTT. The J gene is TRBJ1-5, the V gene TRBV5-6; possibly TRBD1 for D (5 bases). The CDR3 runs to 15 residues. Germline V gene lookup returns CDR1 SGHDT and CDR2 YYEEEE. The germline V and J ends were trimmed by 2 bases and 6 bases, with 15 bases remaining between them.